The 5 T cell receptor beta chains in this list originate from one sample, sequenced in a study of human T cells and chemical hapten exposure. The time point was: patch test 3, about 24 weeks after DPC sensitization. Treatment described: therapeutic diphenylcyclopropenone sensitization with weekly scalp DPC. Whole blood that had not been fractionated was the source of extracted total RNA. MiXCR, applied by TCRdb to the RACE reads, yields one record per CDR3 protein. Among around 40,000 distinct CDR3 sequences listed, about 13% were seen once. The sequenced sample was whole blood, obtained in connection with sensitization to the hapten diphenylcyclopropenone (DPC). These receptors came from a woman aged 35 to 49 with alopecia areata. Some clones in this sample may be carry-over from other donors' samples.

This clonotype was detected a few times. The chain couples TRBV7-8 to TRBJ2-5; a possible D gene is TRBD2 (6 bases). Germline CDR1 and CDR2: SGHVS and FQNEAQ. The CDR3 contains 16 residues. Trimming cost V 5 bases and J 0 bases, with 16 bases left between them. This chain's CDR3 is CASSLTSRLDQETQYF. CDR3 nucleotide sequence: TGTGCCAGCAGCCTAACTAGCCGACTTGACCAAGAGACCCAGTACTTC.

This clonotype was recorded a few times. The V and J genes are TRBV28 and TRBJ2-4; the match to TRBD2 covers 9 bases. The junction had 9 bases not matched to a gene; V was cut back by 1 base and J by 8 bases. Per germline, CDR1 MDHEN and CDR2 SYDVKM. This CDR3 spans 16 amino acids. The CDR3 DNA reads TGTGCCAGCAGTTTATCTTTGGGACTAGCTCTGCACATTCAGTACTTC. Translating gives CASSLSLGLALHIQYF.

This chain connects TRBV3-1 to TRBJ2-7, with D hard to call. CDR1 and CDR2 (germline): LGHDT, YNNKEL (reference sequence). V dropped 0 bases and J dropped 2 bases, with 5 bases sitting between them. The CDR3 is 13 amino acids. This CDR3 reads CASSQDEAYEQYF. CDR3 DNA sequence: TGTGCCAGCAGCCAAGATGAGGCCTACGAGCAGTACTTC.

This clonotype appeared many times. The V gene is TRBV10-3, the J gene TRBJ2-3, with D possibly matching TRBD2 (5 bases). V lost 3 bases, J lost 3 bases, and 7 bases lay in between. The CDR3 totals 13 residues. Looked up from germline, CDR1 is ENHRY and CDR2 is SYGVKD. The CDR3 protein is CAISDSGTDTQYF. CDR3 in DNA: TGTGCCATCAGTGACTCGGGGACAGATACGCAGTATTTT.

This clonotype was counted many times. The rearrangement uses TRBV13 and TRBJ2-6; D is undetermined. Germline assignment: CDR1 PRHDT and CDR2 FYEKMQ (reference sequence). This CDR3 spans 10 amino acids. CDR3 DNA sequence: TGTACGTCTGGGGCCAACGTCCTGACTTTC. Translated: CTSGANVLTF.